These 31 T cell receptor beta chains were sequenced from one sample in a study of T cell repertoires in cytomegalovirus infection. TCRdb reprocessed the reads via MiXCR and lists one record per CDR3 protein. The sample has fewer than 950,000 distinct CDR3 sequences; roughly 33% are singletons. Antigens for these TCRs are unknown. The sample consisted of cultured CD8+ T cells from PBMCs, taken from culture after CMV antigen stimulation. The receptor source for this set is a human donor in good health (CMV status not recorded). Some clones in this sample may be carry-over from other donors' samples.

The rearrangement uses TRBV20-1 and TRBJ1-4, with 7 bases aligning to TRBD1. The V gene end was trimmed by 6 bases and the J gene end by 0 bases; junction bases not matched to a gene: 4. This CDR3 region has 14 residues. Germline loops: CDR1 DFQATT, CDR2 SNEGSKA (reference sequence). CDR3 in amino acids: CSALGQPTNEKLFF. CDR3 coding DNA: TGCAGTGCCTTGGGACAGCCAACTAATGAAAAACTGTTTTTT.

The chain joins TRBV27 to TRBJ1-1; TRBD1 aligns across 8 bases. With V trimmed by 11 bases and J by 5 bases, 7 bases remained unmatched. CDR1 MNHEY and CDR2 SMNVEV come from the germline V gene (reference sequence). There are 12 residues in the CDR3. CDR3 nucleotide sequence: TGTGCCCCAGACAGGGGATGTACTGAAGCTTTCTTT. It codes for CAPDRGCTEAFF.

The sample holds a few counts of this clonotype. CDR3 in DNA: TGCGCCAGCAGCCAAGGAAAAGAGCAGTTCTTC. This codes for CASSQGKEQFF. This rearrangement joins TRBV4-1 to TRBJ2-1, with D hard to call. V was clipped by 1 base and J by 10 bases, with 5 bases between them. From germline, CDR1 is MGHRA and CDR2 YSYEKL. This CDR3 is built from 11 residues.

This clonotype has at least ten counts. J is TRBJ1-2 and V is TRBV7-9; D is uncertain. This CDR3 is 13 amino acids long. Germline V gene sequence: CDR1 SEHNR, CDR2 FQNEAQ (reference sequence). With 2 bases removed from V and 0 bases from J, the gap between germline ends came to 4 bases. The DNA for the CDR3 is TGTGCCAGCAGCTTAAGAACTAACTATGGCTACACCTTC. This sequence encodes CASSLRTNYGYTF.

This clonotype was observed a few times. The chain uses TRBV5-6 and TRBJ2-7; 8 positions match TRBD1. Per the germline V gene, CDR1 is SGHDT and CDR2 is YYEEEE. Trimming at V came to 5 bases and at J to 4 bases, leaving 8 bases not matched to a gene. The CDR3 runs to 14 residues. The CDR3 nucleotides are TGTGCCAGCAGTTCCCGGACAGGGAGATACGAGCAGTACGTC. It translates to CASSSRTGRYEQYV.

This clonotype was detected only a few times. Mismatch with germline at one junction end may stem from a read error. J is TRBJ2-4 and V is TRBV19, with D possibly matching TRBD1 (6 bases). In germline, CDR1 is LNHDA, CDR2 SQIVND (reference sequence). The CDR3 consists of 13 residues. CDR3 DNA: TGTGCCAGTAGTATGATAGGGGGACCTATTCGGTACTTC. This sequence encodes CASSMIGGPIRYF.

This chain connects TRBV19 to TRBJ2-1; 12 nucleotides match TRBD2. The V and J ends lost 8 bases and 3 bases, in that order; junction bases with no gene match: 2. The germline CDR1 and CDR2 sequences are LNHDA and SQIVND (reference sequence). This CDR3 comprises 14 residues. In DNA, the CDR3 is TGTGCCAGTGAGACTAGCGGGGGCTACAATGAGCAGTTCTTC. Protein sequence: CASETSGGYNEQFF.

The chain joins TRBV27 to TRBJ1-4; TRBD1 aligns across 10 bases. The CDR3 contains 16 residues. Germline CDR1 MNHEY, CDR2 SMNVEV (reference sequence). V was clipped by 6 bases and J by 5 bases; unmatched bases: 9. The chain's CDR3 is CASSPLRGQGNEKLFF. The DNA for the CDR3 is TGTGCCAGCAGCCCTTTACGGGGACAGGGGAATGAAAAACTGTTTTTT.

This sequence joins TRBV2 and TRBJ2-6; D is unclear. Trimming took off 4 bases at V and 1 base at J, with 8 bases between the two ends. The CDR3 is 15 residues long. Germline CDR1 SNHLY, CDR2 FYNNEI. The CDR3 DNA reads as TGTGCCAGCAGTGTACGGCTATCTGGGGCCAACGTCCTGACTTTC. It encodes CASSVRLSGANVLTF. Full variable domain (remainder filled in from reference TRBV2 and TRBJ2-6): EPEVTQTPSHQVTQMGQEVILRCVPISNHLYFYWYRQILGQKVEFLVSFYNNEISEKSEIFDDQFSVERPDGSNFTLKIRSTKLEDSAMYFCASSVRLSGANVLTFGAGSRLTVL.

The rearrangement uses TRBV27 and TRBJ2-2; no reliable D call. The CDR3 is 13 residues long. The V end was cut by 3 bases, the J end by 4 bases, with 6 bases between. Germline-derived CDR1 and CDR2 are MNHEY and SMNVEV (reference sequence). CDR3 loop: CASSFSSTGELFF. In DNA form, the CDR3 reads TGTGCCAGCAGTTTTTCAAGCACCGGGGAGCTGTTTTTT.

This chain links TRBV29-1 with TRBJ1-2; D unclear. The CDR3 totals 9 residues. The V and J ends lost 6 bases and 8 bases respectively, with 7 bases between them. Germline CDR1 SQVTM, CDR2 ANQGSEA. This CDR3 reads CSVGEGYTF. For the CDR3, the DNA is TGCAGCGTCGGAGAGGGCTACACCTTC.

DNA for the CDR3: TGTGCCAGCAGCTTGGATCCGGGAGGAGAGCAGTACGTC. Protein sequence: CASSLDPGGEQYV. This chain connects TRBV5-3 to TRBJ2-7; the match to TRBD2 covers 7 bases. TRBV5-3 belongs to the ORF category, with a function that is uncertain. The CDR3 is 13 amino acids.

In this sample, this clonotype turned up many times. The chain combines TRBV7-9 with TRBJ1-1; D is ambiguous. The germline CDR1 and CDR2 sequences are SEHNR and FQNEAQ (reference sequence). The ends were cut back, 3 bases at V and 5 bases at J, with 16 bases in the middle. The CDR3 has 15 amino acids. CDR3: CASSFKRLGGTEAFF. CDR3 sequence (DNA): TGTGCCAGCAGCTTTAAAAGGTTGGGTGGAACTGAAGCTTTCTTT.

The CDR3 DNA follows: TGTGCCAGCAGCTCCCGAGGGGGGGGATCTAGGGAGCAGTTCTTC. This gives the protein CASSSRGGGSREQFF. The J gene is TRBJ2-1, the V gene TRBV27, with D possibly being TRBD2 (7 bases). Germline V gives CDR1 MNHEY, CDR2 SMNVEV (reference sequence). The CDR3 is 15 amino acids. V dropped 6 bases and J dropped 10 bases, with 22 bases sitting between them.

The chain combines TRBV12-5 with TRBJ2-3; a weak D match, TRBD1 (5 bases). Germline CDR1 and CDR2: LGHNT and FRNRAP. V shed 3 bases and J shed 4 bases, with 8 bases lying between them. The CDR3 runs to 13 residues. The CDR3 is CASGLKTADTQYF. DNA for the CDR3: TGTGCTAGTGGTTTAAAGACAGCAGATACGCAGTATTTT.

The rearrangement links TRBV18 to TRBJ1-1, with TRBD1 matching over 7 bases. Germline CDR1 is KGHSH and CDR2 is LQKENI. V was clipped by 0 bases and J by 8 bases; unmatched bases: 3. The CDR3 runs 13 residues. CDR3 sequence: CASSPPGQMEAFF. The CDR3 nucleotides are TGTGCCAGCTCACCACCGGGACAGATGGAAGCTTTCTTT.

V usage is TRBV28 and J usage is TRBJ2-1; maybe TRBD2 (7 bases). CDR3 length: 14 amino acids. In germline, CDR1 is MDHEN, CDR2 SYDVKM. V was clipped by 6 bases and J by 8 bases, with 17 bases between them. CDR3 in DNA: TGTGCCAGCAGGAGACTTAGGGGGGGCGATGAGCAGTTCTTC. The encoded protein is CASRRLRGGDEQFF. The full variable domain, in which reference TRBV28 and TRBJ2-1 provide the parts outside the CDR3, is DVKVTQSSRYLVKRTGEKVFLECVQDMDHENMFWYRQDPGLGLRLIYFSYDVKMKEKGDIPEGYSVSREKKERFSLILESASTNQTSMYLCASRRLRGGDEQFFGPGTRLTVL.

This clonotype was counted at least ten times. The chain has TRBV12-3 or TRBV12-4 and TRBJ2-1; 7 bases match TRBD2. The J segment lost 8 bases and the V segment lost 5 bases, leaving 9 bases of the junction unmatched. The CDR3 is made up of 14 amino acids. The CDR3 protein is CASSPRTSIHEQFF. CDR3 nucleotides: TGTGCCAGCAGTCCCCGGACTAGTATACATGAGCAGTTCTTC.

The CDR3 reads CASSPSGTDTNYGYTF. The CDR3 DNA follows: TGTGCCAGCAGCCCATCCGGGACCGACACTAACTATGGCTACACCTTC. The V and J genes are TRBV7-9 and TRBJ1-2; D perhaps matches TRBD1 (5 bases). The germline V gene encodes CDR1 SEHNR and CDR2 FQNEAQ (reference sequence). The CDR3 is made up of 16 amino acids. The V and J ends lost 5 bases and 0 bases respectively, with 16 bases between them.

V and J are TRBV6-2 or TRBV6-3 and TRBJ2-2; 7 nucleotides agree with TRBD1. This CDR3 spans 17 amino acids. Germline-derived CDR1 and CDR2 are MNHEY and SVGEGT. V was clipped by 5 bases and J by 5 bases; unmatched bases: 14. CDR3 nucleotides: TGTGCCAGCAGTAACCCCCCATCGGGACAGCTAACCGGGGAGCTGTTTTTT. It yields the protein CASSNPPSGQLTGELFF.

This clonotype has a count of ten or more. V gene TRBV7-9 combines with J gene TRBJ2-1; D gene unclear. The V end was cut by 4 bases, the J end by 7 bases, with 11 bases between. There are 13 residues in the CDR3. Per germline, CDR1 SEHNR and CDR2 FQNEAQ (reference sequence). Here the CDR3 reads CASSSAAENEQFF. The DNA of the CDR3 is TGTGCCAGCAGCTCGGCGGCGGAAAATGAGCAGTTCTTC.

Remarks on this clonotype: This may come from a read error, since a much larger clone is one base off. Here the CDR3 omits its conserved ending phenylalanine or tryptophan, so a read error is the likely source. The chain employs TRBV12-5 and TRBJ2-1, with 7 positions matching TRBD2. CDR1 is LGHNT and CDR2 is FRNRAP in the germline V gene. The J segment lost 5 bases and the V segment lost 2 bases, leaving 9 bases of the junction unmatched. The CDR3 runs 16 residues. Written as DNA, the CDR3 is TGTGCTAGTGGTTTGCCAATTCCACTAGCGCACAATGAGCAGTTCATC. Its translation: CASGLPIPLAHNEQFI.

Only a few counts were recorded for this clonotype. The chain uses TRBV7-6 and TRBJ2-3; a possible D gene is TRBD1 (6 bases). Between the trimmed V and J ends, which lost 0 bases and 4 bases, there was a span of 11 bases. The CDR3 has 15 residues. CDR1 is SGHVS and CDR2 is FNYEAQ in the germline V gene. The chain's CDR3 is CASSLAPGEPDTQYF. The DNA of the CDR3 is TGTGCCAGCAGCTTAGCACCAGGGGAGCCAGATACGCAGTATTTT.

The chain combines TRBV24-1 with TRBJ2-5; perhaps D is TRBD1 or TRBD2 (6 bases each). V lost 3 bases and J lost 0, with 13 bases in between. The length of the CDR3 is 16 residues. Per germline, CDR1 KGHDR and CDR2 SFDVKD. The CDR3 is CATSDRDGGNQETQYF. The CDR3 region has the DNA TGTGCCACCAGTGATCGGGACGGGGGCAACCAAGAGACCCAGTACTTC.

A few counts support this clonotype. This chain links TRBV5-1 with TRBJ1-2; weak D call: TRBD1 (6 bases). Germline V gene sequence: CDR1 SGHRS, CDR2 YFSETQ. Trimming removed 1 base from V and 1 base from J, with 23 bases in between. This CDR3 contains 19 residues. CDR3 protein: CASSLRPLSGVNYNYGYTF. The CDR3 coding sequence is TGCGCCAGCAGCTTGCGTCCCTTGTCAGGGGTCAACTATAACTATGGCTACACCTTC.

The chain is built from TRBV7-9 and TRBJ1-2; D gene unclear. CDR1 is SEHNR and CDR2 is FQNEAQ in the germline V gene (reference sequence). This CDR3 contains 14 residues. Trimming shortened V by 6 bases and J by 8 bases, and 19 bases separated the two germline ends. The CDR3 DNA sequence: TGTGCCAGCAGACCGGTCGCACCCCGAGGGGGCTACACCTTC. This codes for CASRPVAPRGGYTF. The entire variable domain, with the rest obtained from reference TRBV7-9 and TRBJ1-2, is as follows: DTGVSQNPRHKITKRGQNVTFRCDPISEHNRLYWYRQTLGQGPEFLTYFQNEAQLEKSRLLSDRFSAERPKGSFSTLEIQRTEQGDSAMYLCASRPVAPRGGYTFGSGTRLTVV.

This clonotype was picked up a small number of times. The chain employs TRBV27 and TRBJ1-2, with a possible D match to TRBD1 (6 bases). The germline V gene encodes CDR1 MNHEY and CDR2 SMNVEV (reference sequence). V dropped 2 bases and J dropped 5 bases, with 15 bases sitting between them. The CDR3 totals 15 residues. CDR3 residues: CASSLKAGGAYGYTF. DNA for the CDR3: TGTGCCAGCAGTTTAAAGGCGGGGGGGGCGTATGGCTACACCTTC.

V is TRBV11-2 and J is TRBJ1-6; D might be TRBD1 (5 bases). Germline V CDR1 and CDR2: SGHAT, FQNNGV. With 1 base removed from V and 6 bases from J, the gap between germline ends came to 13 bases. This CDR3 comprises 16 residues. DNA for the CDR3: TGTGCCAGCAGCTTAGTGTGGAGAGGGACTAATTCACCCCTCCACTTT. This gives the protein CASSLVWRGTNSPLHF.

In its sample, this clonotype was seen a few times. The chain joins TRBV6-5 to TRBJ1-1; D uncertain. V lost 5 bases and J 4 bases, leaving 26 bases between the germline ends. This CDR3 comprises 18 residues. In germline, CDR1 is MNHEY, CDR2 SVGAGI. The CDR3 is CASSMADLPTPGSTEAFF. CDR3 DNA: TGTGCCAGCAGTATGGCGGACCTACCTACTCCTGGGAGCACTGAAGCTTTCTTT.

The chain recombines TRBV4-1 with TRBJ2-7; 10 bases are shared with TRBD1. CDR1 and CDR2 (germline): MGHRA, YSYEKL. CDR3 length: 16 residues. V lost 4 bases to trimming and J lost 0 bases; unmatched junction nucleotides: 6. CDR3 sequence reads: CASSRKDRGNSYEQYV. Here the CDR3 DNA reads TGCGCCAGCAGCCGGAAGGACAGGGGGAACTCCTACGAGCAGTACGTC.

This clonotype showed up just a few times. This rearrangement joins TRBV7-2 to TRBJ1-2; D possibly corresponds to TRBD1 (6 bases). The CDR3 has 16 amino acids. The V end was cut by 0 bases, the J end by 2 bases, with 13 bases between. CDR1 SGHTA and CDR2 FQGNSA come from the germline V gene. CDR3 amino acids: CASSLAVGGSNYGYTF. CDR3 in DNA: TGTGCCAGCAGCTTAGCGGTCGGGGGCTCAAACTATGGCTACACCTTC.